The 27 T cell receptor beta chains below were found in one sample sequenced in a study of T cells expressing NK-cell markers. Each CDR3 protein gets one entry in TCRdb, which reprocessed the 5' RACE reads and gives no DNA. The sample table sets out a few hundred thousand distinct CDR3 sequences. Sequencing was carried out using blood T cells: a sorted CD56 or NKG2C T cell subset, CD4+ or CD8+ T cells, or bulk PBMC T cells (not recorded which). Receptor source: a man aged 18 to 69 in good health.

The chain carries TRBV20-1 and TRBJ1-5; TCRdb's D gene call, TRBD1, goes unchecked for lack of DNA. This CDR3 spans 16 amino acids. Germline V lookup: CDR1 DFQATT, CDR2 SNEGSKA (reference sequence). CDR3 amino acids: CSASAAGQGSNQPQHF.

The V and J genes are TRBV5-1 and TRBJ2-7. CDR3 length equals 14 residues. Germline V CDR1 and CDR2: SGHRS, YFSETQ. The CDR3 here is CASSLGTAIIEQYF.

The V and J genes are TRBV12-3 or TRBV12-4 and TRBJ2-1; the D call of TRBD2 rests on TCRdb alone, since no DNA is present to check it. The length of the CDR3 is 13 residues. The CDR3 sequence is CASSLVQRGEQFF.

This chain joins TRBV5-1 and TRBJ1-4; without DNA, the TCRdb call of TRBD1 cannot be checked. CDR3 length: 15 amino acids. Germline-derived CDR1 and CDR2 are SGHRS and YFSETQ. The CDR3 reads CASSKSSTGDEKLFF.

This chain joins TRBV11-2 and TRBJ1-1. The CDR3 has 15 residues. Germline CDR1 SGHAT, CDR2 FQNNGV. The CDR3 protein is CASSLGARVNTEAFF.

This sequence joins TRBV15 and TRBJ2-3; the D call of TRBD1 rests on TCRdb alone, since no DNA is present to check it. The germline CDR1 and CDR2 sequences are LNHNV and YYDKDF (reference sequence). This CDR3 contains 16 residues. CDR3 amino acids: CATSKTGTVEGDTQYF. Filled out from reference TRBV15 and TRBJ2-3, the complete variable domain reads DAMVIQNPRYQVTQFGKPVTLSCSQTLNHNVMYWYQQKSSQAPKLLFHYYDKDFNNEADTPDNFQSRRPNTSFCFLDIRSPGLGDTAMYLCATSKTGTVEGDTQYFGPGTRLTVL.

The chain carries TRBV12-3 or TRBV12-4 and TRBJ1-3. The CDR3 length is 11 residues. CDR3 residues: CASALVDTIYF.

The V gene is TRBV7-2, the J gene TRBJ2-7; TCRdb's D call, TRBD1, is unchecked because there is no DNA. CDR3 size: 13 residues. The germline V gene encodes CDR1 SGHTA and CDR2 FQGNSA. The CDR3 reads CASSSQQVSEQYF.

This sequence joins TRBV14 and TRBJ2-3; TCRdb selects TRBD1, and the lack of DNA leaves this call unchecked. CDR1 and CDR2 (germline): SGHDN, FVKESK. This CDR3 is built from 14 residues. The CDR3 region is CASSAHQGTDTQYF.

The rearrangement joins TRBV5-1 to TRBJ2-1; with no DNA, the TCRdb D assignment of TRBD1 cannot be verified. The CDR3 runs 15 residues. Germline CDR1 and CDR2: SGHRS and YFSETQ. The CDR3 sequence: CASSSDPGTSNEQFF.

The chain couples TRBV12-3 or TRBV12-4 to TRBJ1-6; TCRdb's D call of TRBD1 is untestable without DNA. The CDR3 totals 16 residues. Here the CDR3 reads CASRTGDLSYNSPLHF.

The chain couples TRBV9 to TRBJ2-5; TCRdb names TRBD1, which stays unverified in the absence of DNA. Per germline, CDR1 SGDLS and CDR2 YYNGEE. The CDR3 is 16 residues long. The CDR3 here is CASSPAGGGRLETQYF.

The chain recombines TRBV5-5 with TRBJ2-3; TCRdb outputs TRBD1, but without DNA this stays unchecked. The V gene's germline CDR1 is SGHKS and CDR2 YYEKEE (reference sequence). The CDR3 totals 18 residues. CDR3 in amino acids: CASSLVGIGTGGTDTQYF.

This chain joins TRBV12-3 or TRBV12-4 and TRBJ2-5; TCRdb's D call of TRBD1 is untestable without DNA. This CDR3 region has 14 residues. CDR3 loop: CASSSLDRAETQYF.

J is TRBJ1-2 and V is TRBV5-1; TCRdb gives TRBD1 as the D gene, but with no DNA this cannot be confirmed. This CDR3 has 15 residues. Looked up from germline, CDR1 is SGHRS and CDR2 is YFSETQ. The CDR3 spells CASRLDRGPNYGYTF.

J is TRBJ2-3 and V is TRBV20-1; without DNA, the TCRdb call of TRBD1 cannot be checked. The CDR3 has 12 amino acids. CDR1 and CDR2 (germline): DFQATT, SNEGSKA (reference sequence). This CDR3 reads CSAERRADTQYF.

V usage is TRBV6-5 and J usage is TRBJ1-2; TCRdb names TRBD1, which stays unverified in the absence of DNA. Germline V CDR1 and CDR2: MNHEY, SVGAGI. The CDR3 loop spans 15 amino acids. CDR3: CASSYDGTTSDGYTF.

The gene calls are TRBV7-3 and TRBJ2-3; TCRdb returns TRBD1, unconfirmable since there is no DNA. The CDR3 contains 15 residues. The germline CDR1 and CDR2 sequences are SGHTA and FQGTGA. Here the CDR3 reads CASSSQGKRTDTQYF. Full variable domain (missing parts from reference TRBV7-3 and TRBJ2-3): GAGVSQTPSNKVTEKGKYVELRCDPISGHTALYWYRQSLGQGPEFLIYFQGTGAADDSGLPNDRFFAVRPEGSVSTLKIQRTERGDSAVYLCASSSQGKRTDTQYFGPGTRLTVL.

The chain carries TRBV5-1 and TRBJ1-2; TCRdb names TRBD1, which stays unverified in the absence of DNA. CDR3 length equals 15 residues. Per germline, CDR1 SGHRS and CDR2 YFSETQ. CDR3 loop: CASSFYLGAAYGYTF.

V usage is TRBV7-8 and J usage is TRBJ2-1; TCRdb reports TRBD2, a call that lacks DNA to check it against. Looked up from germline, CDR1 is SGHVS and CDR2 is FQNEAQ. The CDR3 contains 15 residues. CDR3 residues: CASSFSQRGGPEQFF.

The chain couples TRBV7-2 to TRBJ2-3; TCRdb outputs TRBD1, but without DNA this stays unchecked. Germline-derived CDR1 and CDR2 are SGHTA and FQGNSA. The CDR3 consists of 15 residues. This CDR3 is CASRSGRGRTDTQYF. Combining the CDR3 with reference TRBV7-2 and TRBJ2-3 gives the whole variable domain GAGVSQSPSNKVTEKGKDVELRCDPISGHTALYWYRQSLGQGLEFLIYFQGNSAPDKSGLPSDRFSAERTGGSVSTLTIQRTQQEDSAVYLCASRSGRGRTDTQYFGPGTRLTVL.

The rearrangement uses TRBV20-1 and TRBJ2-3; the TCRdb call, TRBD2, lacks DNA for checking. CDR1 is DFQATT, CDR2 SNEGSKA, per germline (reference sequence). This CDR3 has 16 amino acids. The chain's CDR3 is CSASFVRLSRTDTQYF.

This chain joins TRBV2 and TRBJ1-5; the TCRdb D gene call, TRBD1, has no DNA to confirm it. The CDR3 is 14 amino acids. In germline, CDR1 is SNHLY, CDR2 FYNNEI. The CDR3 protein is CASGMDRVGQPQHF. Using reference TRBV2 and TRBJ1-5 for the parts outside the CDR3, the full variable domain is EPEVTQTPSHQVTQMGQEVILRCVPISNHLYFYWYRQILGQKVEFLVSFYNNEISEKSEIFDDQFSVERPDGSNFTLKIRSTKLEDSAMYFCASGMDRVGQPQHFGDGTRLSIL.

This rearrangement joins TRBV5-1 to TRBJ1-3. The CDR3 runs to 15 residues. Germline-derived CDR1 and CDR2 are SGHRS and YFSETQ. Here the CDR3 reads CASSSPGLSGNTIYF.

The CDR3 reads CASSRGRAKETQYF. The chain recombines TRBV7-8 with TRBJ2-5; with no DNA, the TCRdb D assignment of TRBD1 cannot be verified. Germline CDR1 reads SGHVS; CDR2 reads FQNEAQ. There are 14 residues in the CDR3.

The gene calls are TRBV5-1 and TRBJ2-3; TCRdb's D call of TRBD1 is untestable without DNA. CDR1 is SGHRS and CDR2 is YFSETQ in the germline V gene. This CDR3 has 16 amino acids. The CDR3 loop reads CASSYTGDFPSDTQYF.

The rearrangement links TRBV12-5 to TRBJ1-1. Looked up from germline, CDR1 is LGHNT and CDR2 is FRNRAP. The CDR3 loop spans 12 amino acids. The CDR3 reads CASGVSNTEAFF. The full variable domain, rest sourced from reference TRBV12-5 and TRBJ1-1, is DARVTQTPRHKVTEMGQEVTMRCQPILGHNTVFWYRQTMMQGLELLAYFRNRAPLDDSGMPKDRFSAEMPDATLATLKIQPSEPRDSAVYFCASGVSNTEAFFGQGTRLTVV.